The 15 T cell receptor beta chains given below trace back to one sample, sequenced in a study of blood T cell repertoires in COVID-19. The method was immunoSEQ multiplex PCR; TCRdb's version includes in-frame clones alone and lacks a portion of them. The data contain roughly 200,000 clones, more than 70% of them singletons. Sequences were obtained from peripheral blood. Receptor source: a person between 70 and 80 years old with COVID-19, enrolled during active disease.

The V and J genes are TRBV15 and TRBJ1-1; TRBD1 might be the D (5 bases). The CDR3 has 15 residues. V lost 5 bases and J lost 4, with 17 bases in between. CDR1 and CDR2 from the germline V gene are LNHNV and YYDKDF (reference sequence). CDR3 in amino acids: CATSPRAGGGTEAFF. The CDR3 nucleotides read TGTGCCACCAGCCCCAGGGCCGGGGGTGGCACTGAAGCTTTCTTT.

Notes on this clone: A junction boundary mismatches the germline segment, possibly from a read error. The chain carries TRBV6-1 and TRBJ1-2; D is unresolved. CDR1 and CDR2 from the germline V gene are MNHNS and SASEGT. CDR3 length: 14 residues. DNA of the CDR3: TGTGCCAGTAGTGAGGCCCCATTTACCTATGGCTACACCTTC. This sequence encodes CASSEAPFTYGYTF.

This chain uses TRBV9 with TRBJ1-5; 7 bases fit TRBD1. Germline CDR1 reads SGDLS; CDR2 reads YYNGEE. With V trimmed by 3 bases and J by 2 bases, 8 bases remained unmatched. CDR3 length equals 16 residues. This CDR3 is CASSAGGGAGNQPQHF. CDR3 sequence (DNA): TGTGCCAGCAGCGCGGGAGGGGGCGCGGGCAATCAGCCCCAGCATTTT.

The chain has TRBV5-1 and TRBJ1-1, with TRBD1 identical over 7 bases. Germline V gene data show CDR1 as SGHRS and CDR2 as YFSETQ. The trim removed 4 bases at V and 0 bases at J, leaving 6 bases unmatched. The CDR3 length is 15 residues. The CDR3 protein is CASSRDSLMNTEAFF. The CDR3 DNA reads as TGCGCCAGCAGCCGGGACAGCTTAATGAACACTGAAGCTTTCTTT.

On this clone itself: Its ends do not fully match the called genes, so a read error is possible. The chain joins TRBV27 to TRBJ2-7; D gene ambiguous. Germline V gene lookup returns CDR1 MNHEY and CDR2 SMNVEV (reference sequence). The CDR3 consists of 15 residues. For the CDR3, the DNA is TGTGCCAGTAGTTTAGAGACTGGAGCACTCTACGAGCAGTACTTC. Translation gives CASSLETGALYEQYF.

The chain links TRBV2 to TRBJ2-1; D is undetermined. Germline loops: CDR1 SNHLY, CDR2 FYNNEI. The CDR3 length is 15 residues. V dropped 3 bases and J dropped 0 bases, with 9 bases sitting between them. The CDR3 spells CASSEFSGSYNEQFF. The DNA of the CDR3 is TGTGCCAGCAGTGAGTTTAGTGGCTCCTACAATGAGCAGTTCTTC.

The V and J genes are TRBV2 and TRBJ2-1; D is uncertain. Trimming stripped 5 bases from V and 12 bases from J, with 17 bases between. Germline V gene sequence: CDR1 SNHLY, CDR2 FYNNEI. This CDR3 region has 13 residues. CDR3 coding DNA: TGTGCCAGCAGTCCCACTTTAGCCTCTCGGCAGTTCTTC. Translation gives CASSPTLASRQFF. Using reference TRBV2 and TRBJ2-1 for the parts outside the CDR3, the full variable domain is EPEVTQTPSHQVTQMGQEVILRCVPISNHLYFYWYRQILGQKVEFLVSFYNNEISEKSEIFDDQFSVERPDGSNFTLKIRSTKLEDSAMYFCASSPTLASRQFFGPGTRLTVL.

This clone showed up just once. A junction end diverges from the germline sequence, so it may reflect a read error. The chain couples TRBV30 to TRBJ1-5, with 8 bases lining up with TRBD1. The length of the CDR3 is 12 residues. Per germline, CDR1 GTSNPN and CDR2 SVGIG (reference sequence). CDR3 sequence (DNA): TGTGCCTGGAGTAATCTTGGCAGGGGGCCGTATTTT. Translated, it gives CAWSNLGRGPYF.

This chain connects TRBV6-1 to TRBJ2-4; D is possibly TRBD2 (6 bases). V was cut by 1 base and J by 6 bases, with 13 bases left in between. The germline V gene encodes CDR1 MNHNS and CDR2 SASEGT. CDR3 size: 15 residues. The CDR3 sequence: CASSEVRGTGNIQYF. As DNA, the CDR3 is TGTGCCAGCAGTGAAGTTAGAGGGACTGGAAACATTCAGTACTTC.

The rearrangement links TRBV4-3 to TRBJ1-2; D may be TRBD1 (5 bases). V lost 1 base and J lost 8, with 14 bases in between. The germline CDR1 and CDR2 sequences are LGHNA and YSLEER. The CDR3 is 14 amino acids. CDR3 region: CASSQGTHAGGYTF. CDR3 coding DNA: TGCGCCAGCAGCCAAGGGACACACGCAGGGGGCTACACCTTC.

This chain links TRBV19 with TRBJ2-1; 7 bases line up with TRBD1. This CDR3 has 18 residues. The germline gives CDR1 LNHDA, CDR2 SQIVND (reference sequence). The V and J ends lost 5 bases and 1 base, in that order; junction bases with no gene match: 14. CDR3 in DNA: TGTGCCAGTAGTCGCAATAAAGAGGGGGCTAGGTCCTACAATGAGCAGTTCTTC. This codes for CASSRNKEGARSYNEQFF.

V and J are TRBV5-4 and TRBJ2-1; 8 bases fit TRBD1. The CDR3 totals 15 residues. V gave up 4 bases and J gave up 1 base; unmatched junction bases: 4. Germline assignment: CDR1 SGHNT and CDR2 YYREEE (reference sequence). The chain's CDR3 is CASSLGTGSYNEQFF. CDR3 sequence (DNA): TGTGCCAGCAGCCTTGGGACAGGATCCTACAATGAGCAGTTCTTC. Variable domain in full (rest from reference TRBV5-4 and TRBJ2-1): ETGVTQSPTHLIKTRGQQVTLRCSSQSGHNTVSWYQQALGQGPQFIFQYYREEENGRGNFPPRFSGLQFPNYSSELNVNALELDDSALYLCASSLGTGSYNEQFFGPGTRLTVL.

The chain recombines TRBV19 with TRBJ1-5; 7 bases are a match to TRBD1. Germline-derived CDR1 and CDR2 are LNHDA and SQIVND (reference sequence). CDR3 length equals 20 residues. V trimming: 7 bases; J trimming: 3 bases; junction bases outside the gene matches: 24. CDR3 DNA: TGTGCCAGTAACTCGCTAGGACCCCCCGAGGGGGCCTGGGTCAATCAGCCCCAGCATTTT. Translating gives CASNSLGPPEGAWVNQPQHF.

This sequence joins TRBV5-1 and TRBJ2-1, with 7 bases that match TRBD1. This CDR3 is built from 16 residues. Germline lookup yields CDR1 SGHRS and CDR2 YFSETQ. J gave up 2 bases and V 0 bases, and 5 bases lay outside the gene matches. This CDR3 is CASSLVTGRTYNEQFF. In DNA form, the CDR3 reads TGCGCCAGCAGCTTGGTGACAGGGCGAACCTACAATGAGCAGTTCTTC.

The chain links TRBV29-1 to TRBJ2-5; the D gene is possibly TRBD1 (6 bases). Germline V CDR1 and CDR2: SQVTM, ANQGSEA. This CDR3 has 12 amino acids. Trimming took off 7 bases at V and 4 bases at J, with 13 bases between the two ends. CDR3 DNA sequence: TGCAGCGCGGCAGGGGTTTCAGAGACCCAGTACTTC. Protein product: CSAAGVSETQYF.